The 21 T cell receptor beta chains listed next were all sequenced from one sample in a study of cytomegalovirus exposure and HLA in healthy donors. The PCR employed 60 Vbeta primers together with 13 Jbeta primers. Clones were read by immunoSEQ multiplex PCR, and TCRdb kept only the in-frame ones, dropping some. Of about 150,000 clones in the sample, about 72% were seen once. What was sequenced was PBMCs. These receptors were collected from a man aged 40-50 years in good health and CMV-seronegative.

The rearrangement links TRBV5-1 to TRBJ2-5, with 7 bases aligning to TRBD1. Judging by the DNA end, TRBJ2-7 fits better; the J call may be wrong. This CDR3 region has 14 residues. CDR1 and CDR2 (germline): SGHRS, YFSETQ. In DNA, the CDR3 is TGCGCCAGCAGCTTGAGACAGGGTATCTACGAGCAGTACTTC. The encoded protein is CASSLRQGIYEQYF.

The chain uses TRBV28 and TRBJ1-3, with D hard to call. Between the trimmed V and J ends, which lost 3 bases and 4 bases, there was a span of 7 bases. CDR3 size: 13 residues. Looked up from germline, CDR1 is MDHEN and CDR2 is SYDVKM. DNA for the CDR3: TGTGCCAGCAGTTTTCTCTCCGGAAACACCATATATTTT. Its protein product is CASSFLSGNTIYF. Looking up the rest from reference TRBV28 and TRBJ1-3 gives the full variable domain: DVKVTQSSRYLVKRTGEKVFLECVQDMDHENMFWYRQDPGLGLRLIYFSYDVKMKEKGDIPEGYSVSREKKERFSLILESASTNQTSMYLCASSFLSGNTIYFGEGSWLTVV.

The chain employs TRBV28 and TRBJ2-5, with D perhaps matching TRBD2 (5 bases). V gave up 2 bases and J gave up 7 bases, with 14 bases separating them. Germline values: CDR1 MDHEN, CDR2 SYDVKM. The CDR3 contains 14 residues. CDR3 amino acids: CASSLSGGPGTQYF. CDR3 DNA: TGTGCCAGCAGTTTAAGCGGAGGTCCGGGGACCCAGTACTTC.

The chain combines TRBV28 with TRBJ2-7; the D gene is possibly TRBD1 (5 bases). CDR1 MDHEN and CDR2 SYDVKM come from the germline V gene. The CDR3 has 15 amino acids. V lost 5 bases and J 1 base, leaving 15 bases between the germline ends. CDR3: CASSGIRGFSYEQYF. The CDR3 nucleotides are TGTGCCAGCAGTGGGATTAGGGGTTTTTCCTACGAGCAGTACTTC.

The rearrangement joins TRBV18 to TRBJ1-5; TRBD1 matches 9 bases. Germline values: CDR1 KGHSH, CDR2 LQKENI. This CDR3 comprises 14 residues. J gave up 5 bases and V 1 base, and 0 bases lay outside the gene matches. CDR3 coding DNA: TGTGCCAGCTCACCACGGACAGGGGATCAGCCCCAGCATTTT. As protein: CASSPRTGDQPQHF. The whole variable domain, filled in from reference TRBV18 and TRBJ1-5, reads NAGVMQNPRHLVRRRGQEARLRCSPMKGHSHVYWYRQLPEEGLKFMVYLQKENIIDESGMPKERFSAEFPKEGPSILRIQQVVRGDSAAYFCASSPRTGDQPQHFGDGTRLSIL.

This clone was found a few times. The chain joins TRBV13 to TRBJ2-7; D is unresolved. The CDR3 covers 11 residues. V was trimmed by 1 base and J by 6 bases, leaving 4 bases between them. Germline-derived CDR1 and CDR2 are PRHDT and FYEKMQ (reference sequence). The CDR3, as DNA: TGTGCCAGCAGCTTAGCTTCCGAGCAGTACTTC. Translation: CASSLASEQYF.

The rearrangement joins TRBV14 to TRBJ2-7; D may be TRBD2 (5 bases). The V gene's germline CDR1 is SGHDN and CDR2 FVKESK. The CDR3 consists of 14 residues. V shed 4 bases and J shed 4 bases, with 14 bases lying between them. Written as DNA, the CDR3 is TGTGCCAGCAGCCGGTCGGGTGGGAGATACGAGCAGTACTTC. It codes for CASSRSGGRYEQYF.

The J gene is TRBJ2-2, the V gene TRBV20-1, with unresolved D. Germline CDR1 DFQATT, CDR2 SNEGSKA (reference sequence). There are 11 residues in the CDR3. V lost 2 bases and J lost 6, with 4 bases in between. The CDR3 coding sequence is TGCAGTGCTAGACAGTCCGGGGAGCTGTTTTTT. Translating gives CSARQSGELFF.

CDR3 coding DNA: TGTGCCTCCCGCGGACAGAGCTCTGGAAACACCATATATTTT. This sequence encodes CASRGQSSGNTIYF. The chain is built from TRBV7-9 and TRBJ1-3; TRBD1 might be the D (6 bases). With 11 bases removed from V and 0 bases from J, the gap between germline ends came to 14 bases. Germline CDR1 SEHNR, CDR2 FQNEAQ (reference sequence). The CDR3 extends over 14 amino acids.

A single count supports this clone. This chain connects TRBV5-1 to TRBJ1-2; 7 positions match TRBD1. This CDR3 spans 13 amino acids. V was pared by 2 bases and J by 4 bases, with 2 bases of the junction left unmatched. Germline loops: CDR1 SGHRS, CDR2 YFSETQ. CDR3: CASSLQGPYGYTF. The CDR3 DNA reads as TGCGCCAGCAGCTTACAGGGGCCCTATGGCTACACCTTC.

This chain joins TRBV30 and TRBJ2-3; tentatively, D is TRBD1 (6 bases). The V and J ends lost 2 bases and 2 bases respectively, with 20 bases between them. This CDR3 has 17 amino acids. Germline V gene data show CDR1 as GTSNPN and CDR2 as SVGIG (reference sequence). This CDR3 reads CAWSWTVDPFHTDTQYF. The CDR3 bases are TGTGCCTGGAGTTGGACAGTCGACCCCTTTCACACAGATACGCAGTATTTT.

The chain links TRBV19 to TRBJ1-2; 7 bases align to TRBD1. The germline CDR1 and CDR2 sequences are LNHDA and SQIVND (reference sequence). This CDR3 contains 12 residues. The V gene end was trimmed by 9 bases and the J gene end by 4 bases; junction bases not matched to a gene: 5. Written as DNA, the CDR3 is TGTGCCAGCAGACGGGACAGCTATGGCTACACCTTC. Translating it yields CASRRDSYGYTF.

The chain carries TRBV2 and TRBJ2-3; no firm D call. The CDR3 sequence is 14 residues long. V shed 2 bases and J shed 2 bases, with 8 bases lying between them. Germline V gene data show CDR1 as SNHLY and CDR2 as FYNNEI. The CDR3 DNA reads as TGTGCCAGCAGTGAAAGGCTAGACACAGATACGCAGTATTTT. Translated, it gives CASSERLDTDTQYF. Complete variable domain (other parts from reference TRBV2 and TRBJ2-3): EPEVTQTPSHQVTQMGQEVILRCVPISNHLYFYWYRQILGQKVEFLVSFYNNEISEKSEIFDDQFSVERPDGSNFTLKIRSTKLEDSAMYFCASSERLDTDTQYFGPGTRLTVL.

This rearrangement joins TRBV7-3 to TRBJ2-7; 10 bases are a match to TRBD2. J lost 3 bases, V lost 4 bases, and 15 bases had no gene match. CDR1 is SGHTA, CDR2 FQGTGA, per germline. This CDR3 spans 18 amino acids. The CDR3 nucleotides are TGTGCCAGCAGCTCCAGACTAAGCGGGGGGGTCTGGGGCTACGAGCAGTACTTC. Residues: CASSSRLSGGVWGYEQYF.

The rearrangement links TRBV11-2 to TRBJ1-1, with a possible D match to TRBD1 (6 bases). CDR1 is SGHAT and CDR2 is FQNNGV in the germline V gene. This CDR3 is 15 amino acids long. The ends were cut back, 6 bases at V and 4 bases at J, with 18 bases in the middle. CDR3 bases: TGTGCCAGCAGACCTCCCCCAGGGGTCGGCACTGAAGCTTTCTTT. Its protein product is CASRPPPGVGTEAFF.

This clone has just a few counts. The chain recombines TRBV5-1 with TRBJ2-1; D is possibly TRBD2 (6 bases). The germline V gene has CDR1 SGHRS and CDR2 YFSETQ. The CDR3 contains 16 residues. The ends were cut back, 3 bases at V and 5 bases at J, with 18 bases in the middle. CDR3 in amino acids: CASSSQGASVNNEQFF. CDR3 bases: TGCGCCAGCAGCTCCCAAGGGGCTAGCGTGAACAATGAGCAGTTCTTC.

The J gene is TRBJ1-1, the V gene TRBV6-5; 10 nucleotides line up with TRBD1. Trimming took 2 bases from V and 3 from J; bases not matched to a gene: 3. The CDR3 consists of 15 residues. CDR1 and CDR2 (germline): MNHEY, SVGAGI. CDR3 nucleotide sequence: TGTGCCAGCAGTTACGGGACAGGGGCCGACACTGAAGCTTTCTTT. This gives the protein CASSYGTGADTEAFF.

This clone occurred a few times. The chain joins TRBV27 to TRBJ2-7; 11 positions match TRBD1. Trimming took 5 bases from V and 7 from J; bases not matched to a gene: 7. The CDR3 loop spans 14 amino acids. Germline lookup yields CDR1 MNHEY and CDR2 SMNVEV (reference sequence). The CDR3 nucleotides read TGTGCCAGCAGTATGGACAGGGGGCGCCATGAGCAGTACTTC. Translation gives CASSMDRGRHEQYF.

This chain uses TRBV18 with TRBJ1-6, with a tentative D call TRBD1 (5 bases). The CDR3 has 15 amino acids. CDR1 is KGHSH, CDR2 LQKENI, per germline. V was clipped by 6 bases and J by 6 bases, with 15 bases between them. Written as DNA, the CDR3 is TGTGCCAGCTCCCAGACAGAAGGAACTAATTCACCCCTCCACTTT. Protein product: CASSQTEGTNSPLHF. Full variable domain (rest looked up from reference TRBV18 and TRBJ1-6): NAGVMQNPRHLVRRRGQEARLRCSPMKGHSHVYWYRQLPEEGLKFMVYLQKENIIDESGMPKERFSAEFPKEGPSILRIQQVVRGDSAAYFCASSQTEGTNSPLHFGNGTRLTVT.

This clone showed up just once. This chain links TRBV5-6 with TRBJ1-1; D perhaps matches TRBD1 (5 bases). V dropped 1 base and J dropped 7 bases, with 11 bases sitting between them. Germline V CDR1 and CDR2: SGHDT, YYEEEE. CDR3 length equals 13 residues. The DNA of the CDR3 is TGTGCCAGCAGCTTGACAGGCATGGGTGAAGCTTTCTTT. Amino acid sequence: CASSLTGMGEAFF.

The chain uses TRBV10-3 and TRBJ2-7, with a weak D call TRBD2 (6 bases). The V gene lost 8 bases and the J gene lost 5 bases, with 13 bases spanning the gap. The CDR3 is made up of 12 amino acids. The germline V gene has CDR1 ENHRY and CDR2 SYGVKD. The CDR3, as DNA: TGTGCCATCTCCGGGACTTCGGACGAGCAGTACTTC. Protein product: CAISGTSDEQYF.